This T cell receptor (beta chain) was identified during a study of spatial heterogeneity in lung cancer. Study information: In the raw reads, each unique TCR and UMI combination was present more than ten times on average.

Each CDR3 protein gets one entry after TCRdb re-called the 5' RACE reads with MiXCR. The table records about 45,000 distinct CDR3 sequences, 6.5% to 8% of them present only once. This clonotype was observed at least ten times. CDR3 length equals 16 residues. V lost 4 bases and J lost 5; bases outside the gene matches: 8. Germline lookup yields CDR1 LGHDT and CDR2 YNNKEL (reference sequence). Time point here: sample taken at primary tumor resection. Extraction of whole RNA from tumor, nontumor lung or frozen PBMC preceded unsorted sequencing. The donor population consisted of some 72 patients with untreated, early-stage non-small cell lung cancer.

Here the sequenced sample was PBMCs, taken at surgery. The TCR was taken from a female donor with early-stage non-small cell lung cancer. The genes are TRBV3-1 and TRBJ1-1; TRBD1 matches at 12 bases. The DNA for the CDR3 is TGTGCCAGCAGCCCTGGGACAGGGGGCGCGAGGACTGAAGCTTTCTTT. It is translated as CASSPGTGGARTEAFF.